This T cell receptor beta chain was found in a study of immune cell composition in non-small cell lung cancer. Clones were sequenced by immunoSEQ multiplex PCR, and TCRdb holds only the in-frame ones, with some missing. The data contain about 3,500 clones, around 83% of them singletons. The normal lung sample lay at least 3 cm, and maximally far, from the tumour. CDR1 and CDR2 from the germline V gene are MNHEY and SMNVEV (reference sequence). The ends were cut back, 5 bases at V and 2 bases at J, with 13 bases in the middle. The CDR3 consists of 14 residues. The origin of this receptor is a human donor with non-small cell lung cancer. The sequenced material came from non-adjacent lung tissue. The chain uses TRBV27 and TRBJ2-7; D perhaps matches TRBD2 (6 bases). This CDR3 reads CASSPGDSTYEQYF. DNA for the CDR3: TGTGCCAGCAGTCCCGGGGACTCGACCTACGAGCAGTACTTC.